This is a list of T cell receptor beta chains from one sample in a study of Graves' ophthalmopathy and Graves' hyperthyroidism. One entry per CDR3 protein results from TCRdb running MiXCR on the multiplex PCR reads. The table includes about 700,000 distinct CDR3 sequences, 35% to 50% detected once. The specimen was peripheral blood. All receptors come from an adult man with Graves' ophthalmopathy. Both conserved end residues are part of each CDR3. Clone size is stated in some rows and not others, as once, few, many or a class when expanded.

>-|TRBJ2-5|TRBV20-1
CSAAKIQETQYF
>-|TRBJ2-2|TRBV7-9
CASSLSSGRPGELFF
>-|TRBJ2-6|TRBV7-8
CASSLLYVANVLTF
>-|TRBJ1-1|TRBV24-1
CASSQTGGLDTEAFF
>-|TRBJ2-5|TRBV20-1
CSARVNTPGGNQYF
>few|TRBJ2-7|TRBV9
CASSVGGGSGEQYF
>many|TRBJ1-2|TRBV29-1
CSVEGGGAFGYTF
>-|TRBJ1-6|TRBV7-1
CASSSYPTGDSPLHF
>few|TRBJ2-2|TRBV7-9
CASSSTGLNTGELFF
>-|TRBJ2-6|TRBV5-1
CASSSQDLSGANVLTF
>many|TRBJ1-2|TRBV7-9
CASSLAGTVYGYTF
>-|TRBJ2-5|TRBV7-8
CASSLIEQGAGETQYF
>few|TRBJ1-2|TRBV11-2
CASSLVPTTNYGYTF
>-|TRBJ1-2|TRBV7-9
CASSLALGQPGYGYTF
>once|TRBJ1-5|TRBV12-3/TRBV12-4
CASSFHPSWGGQQPQHF
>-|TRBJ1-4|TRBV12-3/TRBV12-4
CASSPPTGYKLFF
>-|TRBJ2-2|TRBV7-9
CASSPGLAGVGITGELFF
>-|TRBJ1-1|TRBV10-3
CAIREGLGEAFF
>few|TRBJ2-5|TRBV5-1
CASSLSGTSGSSETQYF
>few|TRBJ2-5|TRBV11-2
CASRRGGETQYF
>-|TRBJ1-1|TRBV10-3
CTGRGQGDTEAFF
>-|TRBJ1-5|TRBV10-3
CASRPAGVLNQPQHF
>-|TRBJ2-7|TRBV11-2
CASSLVFSGRAYEQYF
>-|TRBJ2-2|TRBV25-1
CASSPWGLAVDTEELFF
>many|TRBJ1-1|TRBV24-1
CATSDLSGSEAFF